One and the same sample provided the 22 T cell receptor beta chains below, sequenced in a study of blood T cell repertoires in COVID-19. TCRdb's copy holds only in-frame clones and misses some; the assay was immunoSEQ multiplex PCR. In the table there are around 300,000 clones, roughly 85% of which are singletons. Sequenced material: peripheral blood. Source of these receptors: a human donor in a cohort sampled during active COVID-19.

The V gene is TRBV21-1, the J gene TRBJ1-1; TRBD1 is the table's D call and was not checked against the DNA. TRBV21-1 is a known pseudogene. CDR3 length: 15 amino acids. DNA for the CDR3: TGTGCCAGCAGGTCGGGACAGGGAAGGAACACTGAAGCTTTCTTT. It specifies CASRSGQGRNTEAFF.

The chain has TRBV18 and TRBJ2-3; 10 bases agree with TRBD2. The germline V gene has CDR1 KGHSH and CDR2 LQKENI. The trim removed 5 bases at V and 2 bases at J, leaving 4 bases unmatched. The CDR3 is 15 residues long. The CDR3, as DNA: TGTGCCAGCTCAGGGACTAGCGACCCCACAGATACGCAGTATTTT. It yields the protein CASSGTSDPTDTQYF.

This chain joins TRBV24-1 and TRBJ1-5; 8 nucleotides match TRBD1. J lost 0 bases, V lost 4 bases, and 10 bases had no gene match. The CDR3 is 18 amino acids. Germline CDR1 reads KGHDR; CDR2 reads SFDVKD. This chain's CDR3 is CATSDRRGTGGSNQPQHF. The CDR3 DNA reads as TGTGCCACCAGTGACCGGAGAGGGACAGGAGGTAGCAATCAGCCCCAGCATTTT.

The chain uses TRBV7-9 and TRBJ1-1, with D perhaps TRBD1 (5 bases). V was shortened by 1 base and J by 6 bases, with 12 bases between the two germline ends. CDR1 SEHNR and CDR2 FQNEAQ come from the germline V gene (reference sequence). The length of the CDR3 is 14 residues. The CDR3 loop reads CASSLGLAGPEAFF. The CDR3 DNA reads as TGTGCCAGCAGCTTAGGGTTAGCAGGGCCTGAAGCTTTCTTT.

The chain links TRBV27 to TRBJ2-1, with 9 bases that match TRBD1. Germline CDR1 reads MNHEY; CDR2 reads SMNVEV (reference sequence). Trimming removed 5 bases from V and 5 bases from J; junction bases left unmatched: 10. CDR3 length equals 16 residues. CDR3 protein: CASSTTGTGRDNEQFF. DNA of the CDR3: TGTGCCAGCAGTACAACCGGGACAGGGCGCGACAATGAGCAGTTCTTC.

The chain employs TRBV6-5 and TRBJ2-1, with 7 bases identical to TRBD1. The CDR3 extends over 16 amino acids. J was trimmed by 3 bases and V by 0 bases; bases with no gene match: 5. In germline, CDR1 is MNHEY, CDR2 SVGAGI. As DNA, the CDR3 is TGTGCCAGCAGTTACTCCCCGGGACAGAACTACAATGAGCAGTTCTTC. This gives the protein CASSYSPGQNYNEQFF.

This chain connects TRBV30 to TRBJ1-1, with D tentatively TRBD1 (5 bases). Germline CDR1 and CDR2: GTSNPN and SVGIG (reference sequence). Deletions cut 4 bases from V and 4 bases from J, with 16 bases between. The CDR3 runs 14 residues. The CDR3 reads CAWTRKGLVTEAFF. CDR3 DNA sequence: TGTGCCTGGACCCGAAAGGGGTTGGTCACTGAAGCTTTCTTT.

The chain combines TRBV5-1 with TRBJ1-1, with 9 bases aligning to TRBD1. V dropped 4 bases and J dropped 3; count of bases not matched to a gene: 4. Per the germline V gene, CDR1 is SGHRS and CDR2 is YFSETQ. The CDR3 loop spans 14 amino acids. Here the CDR3 reads CASSGGQGYTEAFF. CDR3 nucleotides: TGCGCCAGCAGCGGGGGACAGGGCTACACTGAAGCTTTCTTT.

This sequence joins TRBV5-1 and TRBJ2-1; a possible D gene is TRBD1 (6 bases). This CDR3 is built from 15 residues. With 2 bases removed from V and 5 bases from J, the gap between germline ends came to 14 bases. The germline V gene has CDR1 SGHRS and CDR2 YFSETQ. The CDR3 spells CASSFRPGHDNEQFF. CDR3 in DNA: TGCGCCAGCAGCTTCAGACCGGGACATGACAATGAGCAGTTCTTC.

The DNA of the CDR3 is TGTGCCAGCAGCCAAGAAGCGGGGAGCTCACCCCTCCACTTT. As protein: CASSQEAGSSPLHF. This chain uses TRBV3-1 (or the pseudogene TRBV3-2) with TRBJ1-6, with D hard to call. This CDR3 is 14 amino acids long. CDR1 LGHDT and CDR2 YNNKEL come from the germline V gene (reference sequence). V gave up 0 bases and J gave up 10 bases, with 10 bases separating them.

V is TRBV2 and J is TRBJ2-5, with 9 bases lining up with TRBD1. With V trimmed by 9 bases and J by 10 bases, 15 bases remained unmatched. Germline V gene lookup returns CDR1 SNHLY and CDR2 FYNNEI. The CDR3 runs 14 residues. The CDR3 reads CARKPAGTGRDQYF. The CDR3 DNA reads as TGTGCCAGGAAGCCCGCCGGGACAGGGAGGGACCAGTACTTC.

The CDR3 bases are TGTGCCAGCTCACCCTCAATTGGGAGTGACACCGGGGAGCTGTTTTTT. Translation gives CASSPSIGSDTGELFF. The chain uses TRBV18 and TRBJ2-2; D may be TRBD2 (5 bases). The length of the CDR3 is 16 residues. Trimming took 3 bases from V and 3 from J, leaving 14 bases between them. Germline lookup yields CDR1 KGHSH and CDR2 LQKENI.

Note on this clone: An end of the junction does not agree with germline; a read error may underlie this. V usage is TRBV14 and J usage is TRBJ2-3, with D possibly matching TRBD2 (5 bases). CDR1 SGHDN and CDR2 FVKESK come from the germline V gene. The CDR3 is 15 residues long. DNA of the CDR3: TGTGCCAGCAGCCAAGAAGGTATAGACCCTAGCCTAAGGCTATTT. Translation: CASSQEGIDPSLRLF.

The rearrangement links TRBV25-1 to TRBJ2-5, with D perhaps TRBD1 (6 bases). Trimming took 2 bases from V and 3 from J, leaving 19 bases between them. The CDR3 is made up of 17 amino acids. Germline lookup yields CDR1 MGHDK and CDR2 SYGVNS. The CDR3 is CASSESKRLRGEETQYF. The DNA of the CDR3 is TGTGCCAGCAGTGAAAGTAAGAGGCTCAGGGGTGAAGAGACCCAGTACTTC.

The J gene is TRBJ2-7, the V gene TRBV12-5, with D possibly matching TRBD1 (5 bases). This CDR3 region has 14 residues. With 1 base removed from V and 4 bases from J, the gap between germline ends came to 11 bases. Per the germline V gene, CDR1 is LGHNT and CDR2 is FRNRAP. CDR3 in amino acids: CASGLANAGYEQYF. In DNA, the CDR3 is TGTGCTAGTGGTTTGGCCAACGCAGGGTACGAGCAGTACTTC.

This chain connects TRBV7-2 to TRBJ2-7; a weak D match, TRBD1 (6 bases). V lost 0 bases and J 0 bases, leaving 9 bases between the germline ends. The germline V gene has CDR1 SGHTA and CDR2 FQGNSA. The CDR3 is 15 amino acids. This CDR3 reads CASSLALGHSYEQYF. CDR3 nucleotide sequence: TGTGCCAGCAGCTTAGCCCTGGGACACTCCTACGAGCAGTACTTC.

The chain joins TRBV3-1 (or the pseudogene TRBV3-2) to TRBJ1-3; possibly TRBD1 for D (5 bases). V lost 6 bases and J 0 bases, leaving 15 bases between the germline ends. Germline V gene lookup returns CDR1 LGHDT and CDR2 YNNKEL (reference sequence). The CDR3 has 16 amino acids. CDR3 sequence reads: CASRHSRGSSGNTIYF. In nucleotides, the CDR3 is TGTGCCAGCAGACATTCTAGGGGCAGCTCTGGAAACACCATATATTTT.

This chain uses TRBV3-1 (or the pseudogene TRBV3-2) with TRBJ1-1; D ambiguous. Trimming took off 0 bases at V and 7 bases at J, with 12 bases between the two ends. This CDR3 has 14 residues. The germline V gene encodes CDR1 LGHDT and CDR2 YNNKEL (reference sequence). The CDR3, as DNA: TGTGCCAGCAGCCAAGAAATCGGCAGGCTTGAAGCTTTCTTT. Translating it yields CASSQEIGRLEAFF.

This chain uses TRBV7-2 with TRBJ2-3; 8 bases align to TRBD1. V lost 1 base to trimming and J lost 4 bases; unmatched junction nucleotides: 10. Germline V gives CDR1 SGHTA, CDR2 FQGNSA. The CDR3 loop spans 17 amino acids. The CDR3 DNA follows: TGTGCCAGCAGCTTAGGGCTCAGGGGGCGTCGGGCAGATACGCAGTATTTT. Its protein product is CASSLGLRGRRADTQYF.

The rearrangement joins TRBV9 to TRBJ1-6; D not certain. Between the trimmed V and J ends, which lost 0 bases and 5 bases, there was a span of 9 bases. CDR3 length equals 15 residues. CDR1 is SGDLS, CDR2 YYNGEE, per germline. The CDR3 here is CASSVEGENNSPLHF. The CDR3 region has the DNA TGTGCCAGCAGCGTAGAGGGAGAGAATAATTCACCCCTCCACTTT. Filled out from reference TRBV9 and TRBJ1-6, the complete variable domain reads DSGVTQTPKHLITATGQRVTLRCSPRSGDLSVYWYQQSLDQGLQFLIQYYNGEERAKGNILERFSAQQFPDLHSELNLSSLELGDSALYFCASSVEGENNSPLHFGNGTRLTVT.

This CDR3 reads CASSLQGPNDSPLHF. In DNA form, the CDR3 reads TGCGCCAGCAGCCTACAGGGACCCAATGATTCACCCCTCCACTTT. V gene TRBV5-1 combines with J gene TRBJ1-6; D perhaps matches TRBD1 (6 bases). This CDR3 is 15 amino acids long. CDR1 and CDR2 (germline): SGHRS, YFSETQ. The V and J ends lost 4 bases and 8 bases respectively, with 16 bases between them.

J is TRBJ2-3 and V is TRBV7-3; 12 nucleotides agree with TRBD2. V trimming: 5 bases; J trimming: 3 bases; junction bases outside the gene matches: 3. The germline V gene has CDR1 SGHTA and CDR2 FQGTGA. The CDR3 contains 15 residues. CDR3 sequence reads: CASSTLAGGTDTQYF. Written as DNA, the CDR3 is TGTGCCAGCAGCACCCTAGCGGGGGGGACAGATACGCAGTATTTT.